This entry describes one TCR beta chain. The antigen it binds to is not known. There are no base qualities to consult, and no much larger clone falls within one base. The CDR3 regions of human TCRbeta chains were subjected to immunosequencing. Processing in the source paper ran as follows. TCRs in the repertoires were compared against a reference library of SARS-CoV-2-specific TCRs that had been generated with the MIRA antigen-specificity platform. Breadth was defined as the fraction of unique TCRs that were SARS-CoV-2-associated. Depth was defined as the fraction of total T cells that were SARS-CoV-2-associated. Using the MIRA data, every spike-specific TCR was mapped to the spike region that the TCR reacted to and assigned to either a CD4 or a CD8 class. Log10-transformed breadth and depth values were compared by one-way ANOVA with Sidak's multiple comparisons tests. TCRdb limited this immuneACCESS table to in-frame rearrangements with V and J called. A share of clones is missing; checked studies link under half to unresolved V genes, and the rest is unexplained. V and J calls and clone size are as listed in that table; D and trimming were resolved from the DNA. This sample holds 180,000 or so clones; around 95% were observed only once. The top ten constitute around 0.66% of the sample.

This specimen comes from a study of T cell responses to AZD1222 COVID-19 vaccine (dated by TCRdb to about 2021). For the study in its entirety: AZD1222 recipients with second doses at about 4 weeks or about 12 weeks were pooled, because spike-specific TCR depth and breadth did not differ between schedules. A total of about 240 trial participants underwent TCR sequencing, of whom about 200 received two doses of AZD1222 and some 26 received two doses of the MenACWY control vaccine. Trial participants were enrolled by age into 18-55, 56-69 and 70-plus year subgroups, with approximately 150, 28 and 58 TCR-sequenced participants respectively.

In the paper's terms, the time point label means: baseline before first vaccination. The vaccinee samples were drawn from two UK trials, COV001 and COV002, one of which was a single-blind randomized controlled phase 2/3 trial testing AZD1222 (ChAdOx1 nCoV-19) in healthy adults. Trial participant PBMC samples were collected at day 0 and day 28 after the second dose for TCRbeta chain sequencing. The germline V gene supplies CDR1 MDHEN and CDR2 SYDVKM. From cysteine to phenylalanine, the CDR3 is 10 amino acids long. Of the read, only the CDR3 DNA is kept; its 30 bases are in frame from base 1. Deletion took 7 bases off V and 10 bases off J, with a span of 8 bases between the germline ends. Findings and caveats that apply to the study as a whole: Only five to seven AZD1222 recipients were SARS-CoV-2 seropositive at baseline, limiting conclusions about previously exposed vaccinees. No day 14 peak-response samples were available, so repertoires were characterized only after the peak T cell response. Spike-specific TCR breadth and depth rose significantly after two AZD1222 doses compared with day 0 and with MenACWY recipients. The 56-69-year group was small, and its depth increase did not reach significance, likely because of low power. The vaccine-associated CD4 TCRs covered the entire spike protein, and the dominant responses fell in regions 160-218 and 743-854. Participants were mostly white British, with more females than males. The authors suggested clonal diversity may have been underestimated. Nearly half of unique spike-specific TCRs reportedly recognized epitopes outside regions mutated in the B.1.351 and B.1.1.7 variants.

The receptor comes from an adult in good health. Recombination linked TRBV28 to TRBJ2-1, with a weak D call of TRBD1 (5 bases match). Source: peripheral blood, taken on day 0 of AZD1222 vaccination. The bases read TGTGCCAGCATGAGGACAGAGCAGTTCTTC. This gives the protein CASMRTEQFF.